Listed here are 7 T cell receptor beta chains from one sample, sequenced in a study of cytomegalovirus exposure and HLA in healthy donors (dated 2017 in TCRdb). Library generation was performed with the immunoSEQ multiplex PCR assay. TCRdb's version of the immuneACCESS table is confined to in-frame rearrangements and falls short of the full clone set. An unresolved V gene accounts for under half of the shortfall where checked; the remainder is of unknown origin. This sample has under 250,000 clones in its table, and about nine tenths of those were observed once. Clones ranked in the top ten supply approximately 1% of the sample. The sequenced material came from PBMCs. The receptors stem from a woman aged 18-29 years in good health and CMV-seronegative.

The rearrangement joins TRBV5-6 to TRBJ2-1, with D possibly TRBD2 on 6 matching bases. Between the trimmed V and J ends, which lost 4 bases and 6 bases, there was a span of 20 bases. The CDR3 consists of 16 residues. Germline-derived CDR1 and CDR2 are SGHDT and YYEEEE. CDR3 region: CASSHSWRANVNEQFF. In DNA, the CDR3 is TGTGCCAGCAGCCACTCATGGAGGGCCAACGTCAATGAGCAGTTCTTC.

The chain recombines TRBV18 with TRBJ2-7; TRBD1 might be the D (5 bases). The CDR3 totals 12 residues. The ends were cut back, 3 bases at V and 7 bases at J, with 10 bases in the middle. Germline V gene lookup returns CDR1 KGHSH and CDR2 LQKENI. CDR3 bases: TGTGCCAGCTCACCGGGTCGACAGGAGCAGTACTTC. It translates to CASSPGRQEQYF.

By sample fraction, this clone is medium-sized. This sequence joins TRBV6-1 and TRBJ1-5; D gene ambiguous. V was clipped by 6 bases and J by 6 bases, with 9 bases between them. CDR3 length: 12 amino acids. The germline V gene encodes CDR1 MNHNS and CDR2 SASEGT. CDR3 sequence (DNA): TGTGCCAGCAGGTTGCGGGGTCAGCCCCAGCATTTT. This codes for CASRLRGQPQHF.

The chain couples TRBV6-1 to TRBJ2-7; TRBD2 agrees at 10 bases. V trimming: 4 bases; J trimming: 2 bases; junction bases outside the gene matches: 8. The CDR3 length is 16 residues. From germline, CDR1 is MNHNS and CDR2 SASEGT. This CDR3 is CASSASTSGTAYEQYF. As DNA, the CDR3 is TGTGCCAGCAGTGCCTCTACTAGCGGGACTGCCTACGAGCAGTACTTC.

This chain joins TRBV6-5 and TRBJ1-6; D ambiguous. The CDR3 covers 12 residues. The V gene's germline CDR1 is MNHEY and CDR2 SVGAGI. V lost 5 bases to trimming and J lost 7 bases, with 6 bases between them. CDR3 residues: CASSAGNSPLHF. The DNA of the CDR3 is TGTGCCAGCAGTGCGGGAAATTCACCCCTCCACTTT.

CDR3 DNA sequence: TGTGCCAGCAGTTTTGGGACAGGGAGAAATCAGCCCCAGCATTTT. Protein product: CASSFGTGRNQPQHF. The V call is TRBV6-5, the J call TRBJ1-5; 9 positions match TRBD1. V was pared by 4 bases and J by 4 bases, with 5 bases of the junction left unmatched. CDR1 MNHEY and CDR2 SVGAGI come from the germline V gene. This CDR3 has 15 residues.

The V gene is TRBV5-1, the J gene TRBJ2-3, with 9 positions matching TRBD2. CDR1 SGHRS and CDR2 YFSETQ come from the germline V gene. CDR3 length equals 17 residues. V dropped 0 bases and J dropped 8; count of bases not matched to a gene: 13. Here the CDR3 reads CASSLAPASGTLVTQYF. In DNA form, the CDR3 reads TGCGCCAGCAGCTTGGCCCCGGCTAGCGGGACTCTAGTTACGCAGTATTTT. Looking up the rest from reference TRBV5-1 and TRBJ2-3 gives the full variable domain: KAGVTQTPRYLIKTRGQQVTLSCSPISGHRSVSWYQQTPGQGLQFLFEYFSETQRNKGNFPGRFSGRQFSNSRSEMNVSTLELGDSALYLCASSLAPASGTLVTQYFGPGTRLTVL.